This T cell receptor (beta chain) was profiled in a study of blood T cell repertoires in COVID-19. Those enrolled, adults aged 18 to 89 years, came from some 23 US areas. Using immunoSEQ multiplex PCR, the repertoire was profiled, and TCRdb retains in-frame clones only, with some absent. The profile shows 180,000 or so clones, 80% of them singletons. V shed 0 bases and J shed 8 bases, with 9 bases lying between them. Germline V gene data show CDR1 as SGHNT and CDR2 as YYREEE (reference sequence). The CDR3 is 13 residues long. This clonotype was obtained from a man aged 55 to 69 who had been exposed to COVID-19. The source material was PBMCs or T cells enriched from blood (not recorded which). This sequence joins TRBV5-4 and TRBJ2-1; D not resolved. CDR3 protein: CASSLAGAHEQFF. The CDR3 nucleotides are TGTGCCAGCAGCTTGGCCGGAGCCCATGAGCAGTTCTTC.